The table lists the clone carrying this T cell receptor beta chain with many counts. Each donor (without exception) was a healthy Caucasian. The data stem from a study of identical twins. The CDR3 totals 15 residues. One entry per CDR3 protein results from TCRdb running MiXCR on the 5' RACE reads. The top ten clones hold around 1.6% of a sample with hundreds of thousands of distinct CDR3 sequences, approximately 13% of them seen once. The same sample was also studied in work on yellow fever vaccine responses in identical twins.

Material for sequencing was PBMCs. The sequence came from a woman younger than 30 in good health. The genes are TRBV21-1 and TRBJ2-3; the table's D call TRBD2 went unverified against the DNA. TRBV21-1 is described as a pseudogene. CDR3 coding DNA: TGTGCCAGCAGCAAAAGGGAGACTAGCACAGATACGCAGTATTTT. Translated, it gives CASSKRETSTDTQYF.